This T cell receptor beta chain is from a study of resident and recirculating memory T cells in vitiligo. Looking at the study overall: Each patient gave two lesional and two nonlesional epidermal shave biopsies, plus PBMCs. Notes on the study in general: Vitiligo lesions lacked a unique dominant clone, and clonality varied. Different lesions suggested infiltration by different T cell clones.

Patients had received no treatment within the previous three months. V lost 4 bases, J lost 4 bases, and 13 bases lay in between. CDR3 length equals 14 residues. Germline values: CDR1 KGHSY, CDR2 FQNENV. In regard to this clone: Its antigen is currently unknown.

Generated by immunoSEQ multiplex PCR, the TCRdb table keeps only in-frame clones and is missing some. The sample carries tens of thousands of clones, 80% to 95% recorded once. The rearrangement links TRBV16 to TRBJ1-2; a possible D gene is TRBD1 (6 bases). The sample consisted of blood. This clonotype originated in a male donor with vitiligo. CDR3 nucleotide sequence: TGTGCCAGCAGCCTCAGGGAAGGGGGCTATGGCTACACCTTC. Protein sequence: CASSLREGGYGYTF.